The 25 T cell receptor beta chains below come from one sample, sequenced in a study of post-analysis software for immune sequencing data. Notes on the study in general: Patients had higher frequencies than controls of five TRBV segments, including TRBV5-6, TRBV5-1 and TRBV20-1.

Incorporated into the TCR beta cDNA libraries were unique molecular identifiers, which served to reduce PCR and sequencing biases. TCRdb reprocessed the PCR reads with MiXCR, giving one entry per CDR3 protein. The sample has approximately 460,000 distinct CDR3 sequences; under 55% are singletons. The antigens these receptors bind are not known. Sequenced: blood. These receptors all come from a girl aged 10 to 17 with multiple sclerosis.

In DNA, the CDR3 is TGTGCCAGCAGGCCCACCGGGACTAGCGGGAGAGGTGAGCAGTTCTTC. Translation gives CASRPTGTSGRGEQFF. The chain uses TRBV12-3 or TRBV12-4 and TRBJ2-1; 14 bases are a match to TRBD2. The CDR3 spans 16 residues. V lost 6 bases and J lost 9; bases outside the gene matches: 10.

Remarks on this clonotype: At one end the junction does not follow the germline gene, possibly because of a read error. Written as DNA, the CDR3 is TGCGCCAGCAGCTTGGCGAGCGGGAGAATAAATGGGCAGTTCTTC. The encoded protein is CASSLASGRINGQFF. V usage is TRBV5-1 and J usage is TRBJ2-1, with TRBD2 matching 8 bases. Germline V gives CDR1 SGHRS, CDR2 YFSETQ. This CDR3 has 15 residues.

The chain is built from TRBV6-1 and TRBJ1-1; D is unresolved. CDR1 MNHNS and CDR2 SASEGT come from the germline V gene. Trimming removed 0 bases from V and 1 base from J, with 6 bases in between. The CDR3 totals 14 residues. The CDR3 DNA reads TGTGCCAGCAGTGAAGCGTGGGGGAACACTGAAGCTTTCTTT. Protein sequence: CASSEAWGNTEAFF.

The chain couples TRBV29-1 to TRBJ1-1; TRBD1 matches at 8 bases. This CDR3 region has 14 residues. The ends lost 6 bases at V and 6 bases at J; junction bases unmatched: 12. Germline CDR1 reads SQVTM; CDR2 reads ANQGSEA. The CDR3 spells CSVHGGTGVSEAFF. The CDR3 DNA sequence: TGCAGCGTCCATGGCGGGACAGGCGTTTCTGAAGCTTTCTTT.

The gene calls are TRBV5-1 and TRBJ1-1; TRBD1 is a possible D gene (6 bases). V lost 4 bases and J lost 0, with 16 bases in between. Germline V gene data show CDR1 as SGHRS and CDR2 as YFSETQ. The CDR3 covers 16 residues. The CDR3 sequence: CASSPGQPDMNTEAFF. The DNA for the CDR3 is TGCGCCAGCAGCCCCGGACAGCCTGATATGAACACTGAAGCTTTCTTT.

The V gene is TRBV12-3 or TRBV12-4, the J gene TRBJ2-3; tentatively, D is TRBD1 or TRBD2 (5 bases each). The V end lost 2 bases, the J end lost 2 bases, and 11 bases lay between the germline ends. There are 15 residues in the CDR3. CDR3 residues: CASSLWDGNTDTQYF. Here the CDR3 DNA reads TGTGCCAGCAGTTTATGGGACGGCAACACAGATACGCAGTATTTT.

V is TRBV2 and J is TRBJ2-3; the D is unclear. CDR3 length: 14 residues. Trimming took off 11 bases at V and 1 base at J, with 16 bases between the two ends. The germline gives CDR1 SNHLY, CDR2 FYNNEI. The CDR3 DNA reads as TGTGCCGGAACCCTCACCGCCGGCACAGATACGCAGTATTTT. Its protein product is CAGTLTAGTDTQYF.

V is TRBV6-5 and J is TRBJ2-4, with D possibly matching TRBD2 (6 bases). Germline V lookup: CDR1 MNHEY, CDR2 SVGAGI. Between the trimmed V and J ends, which lost 0 bases and 7 bases, there was a span of 10 bases. CDR3 length: 14 residues. The CDR3 is CASSYSSGSNIQYF. The CDR3 DNA reads TGTGCCAGCAGTTACTCTAGCGGCAGTAACATTCAGTACTTC.

This clonotype was detected a few times. The chain is built from TRBV7-9 and TRBJ2-7; D is perhaps TRBD1 (6 bases). Looked up from germline, CDR1 is SEHNR and CDR2 is FQNEAQ (reference sequence). The V end was cut by 5 bases, the J end by 3 bases, with 11 bases between. The CDR3 runs to 13 residues. The CDR3 loop is CASSVQGYYEQYF. CDR3 sequence (DNA): TGTGCCAGCAGCGTACAGGGTTACTACGAGCAGTACTTC.

The chain joins TRBV4-1 to TRBJ1-1, with TRBD1 matching over 9 bases. In germline, CDR1 is MGHRA, CDR2 YSYEKL. The trim removed 0 bases at V and 7 bases at J, leaving 9 bases unmatched. CDR3 length: 16 amino acids. This chain's CDR3 is CASSQETPTGGGEAFF. The CDR3 bases are TGCGCCAGCAGCCAAGAGACCCCAACAGGGGGCGGTGAAGCTTTCTTT.

About this clonotype itself: This clone may be a read error of a much larger clone one base away. This chain links TRBV20-1 with TRBJ2-1; D perhaps matches TRBD2 (5 bases). V was trimmed by 3 bases and J by 1 base, leaving 13 bases between them. Germline values: CDR1 DFQATT, CDR2 SNEGSKA (reference sequence). This CDR3 has 15 residues. CDR3: CSASGGISSYNEQFF. In nucleotides, the CDR3 is TGCAGTGCTAGTGGAGGTATATCTTCCTACAATGAGCAGTTCTTC.

The chain employs TRBV29-1 and TRBJ2-7, with D possibly being TRBD1 or TRBD2 (5 bases each). V lost 0 bases, J lost 4 bases, and 10 bases lay in between. The CDR3 is 13 amino acids. Germline V CDR1 and CDR2: SQVTM, ANQGSEA. For the CDR3, the DNA is TGCAGCGTTGAAGACCAGGGCGGGTACGAGCAGTACTTC. It specifies CSVEDQGGYEQYF.

In this sample, this clonotype turned up a few times. This chain connects TRBV20-1 to TRBJ2-3; 8 bases are a match to TRBD2. The CDR3 spans 15 residues. With V trimmed by 3 bases and J by 2 bases, 7 bases remained unmatched. Germline loops: CDR1 DFQATT, CDR2 SNEGSKA (reference sequence). Here the CDR3 reads CSARGTSRATDTQYF. The CDR3 nucleotides read TGCAGTGCTAGGGGGACTAGTCGGGCCACAGATACGCAGTATTTT.

The CDR3 nucleotides are TGTGCCAGCAGTCTCTATAATTCACCCCTCCACTTT. This sequence encodes CASSLYNSPLHF. V is TRBV28 and J is TRBJ1-6; D not resolved. The V and J ends lost 5 bases and 3 bases respectively, with 2 bases between them. The length of the CDR3 is 12 residues. CDR1 and CDR2 (germline): MDHEN, SYDVKM.

The gene calls are TRBV25-1 and TRBJ1-1; weak D call: TRBD1 (6 bases). V dropped 6 bases and J dropped 6 bases, with 20 bases sitting between them. The length of the CDR3 is 15 residues. Germline loops: CDR1 MGHDK, CDR2 SYGVNS. This CDR3 is CASSDRRQGFAEAFF. CDR3 in DNA: TGTGCCAGCAGCGATCGCCGCCAGGGGTTCGCTGAAGCTTTCTTT.

The chain has TRBV20-1 and TRBJ2-1; 14 bases are a match to TRBD2. J gave up 15 bases and V 3 bases, and 4 bases lay outside the gene matches. The CDR3 runs 12 residues. The V gene's germline CDR1 is DFQATT and CDR2 SNEGSKA (reference sequence). The CDR3 loop reads CSARGTSGSLFF. CDR3 nucleotide sequence: TGCAGTGCTAGGGGGACTAGCGGGAGTTTGTTCTTC.

The chain employs TRBV4-2 and TRBJ2-7; D is unclear. Germline assignment: CDR1 LGHNA and CDR2 YNFKEQ. The CDR3 loop spans 16 amino acids. The V and J ends lost 0 bases and 2 bases respectively, with 14 bases between them. The CDR3 is CASSQDLTIGAYEQYF. DNA of the CDR3: TGTGCCAGCAGCCAAGATTTGACCATTGGGGCCTACGAGCAGTACTTC.

The V and J genes are TRBV29-1 and TRBJ2-4, with 8 bases aligning to TRBD1. The J call could be wrong; TRBJ2-7 is a better fit for the DNA end. The CDR3 sequence is 13 residues long. The germline V gene encodes CDR1 SQVTM and CDR2 ANQGSEA. CDR3 sequence reads: CSVRQGRAYEQYF. The CDR3 nucleotides are TGCAGCGTGAGACAGGGGCGGGCCTACGAGCAGTACTTC.

This clonotype has just a few counts. The chain has TRBV28 and TRBJ2-7, with TRBD1 matching over 7 bases. J lost 3 bases, V lost 6 bases, and 17 bases had no gene match. This CDR3 is 17 amino acids long. Germline CDR1 reads MDHEN; CDR2 reads SYDVKM. CDR3 nucleotide sequence: TGTGCCAGCAGGCCTCCCGGGACAGTGAAGGGAAACTACGAGCAGTACTTC. Protein product: CASRPPGTVKGNYEQYF.

The CDR3 spells CASSLEVASGYYNEQFF. The CDR3 bases are TGTGCCAGCAGTTTAGAGGTGGCGTCAGGATATTACAATGAGCAGTTCTTC. This chain uses TRBV28 with TRBJ2-1; D is unresolved. The germline CDR1 and CDR2 sequences are MDHEN and SYDVKM. This CDR3 region has 17 residues. The V end lost 2 bases, the J end lost 4 bases, and 18 bases lay between the germline ends.

This clonotype was seen many times. The chain links TRBV7-2 to TRBJ2-7; D gene ambiguous. This CDR3 contains 13 residues. Germline CDR1 is SGHTA and CDR2 is FQGNSA. V dropped 1 base and J dropped 3 bases, with 7 bases sitting between them. CDR3 in DNA: TGTGCCAGCAGCTTAGGGGTCGGCTACGAGCAGTACTTC. This sequence encodes CASSLGVGYEQYF.

This clonotype was seen more than once but under ten times. The V gene is TRBV28, the J gene TRBJ2-1; 8 bases map to TRBD2. The V gene end was trimmed by 6 bases and the J gene end by 0 bases; junction bases not matched to a gene: 7. Germline CDR1 MDHEN, CDR2 SYDVKM. The length of the CDR3 is 16 residues. The chain's CDR3 is CASSAPSGSSYNEQFF. CDR3 in DNA: TGTGCCAGCAGCGCCCCAAGCGGGAGCTCCTACAATGAGCAGTTCTTC.

This clonotype was observed a handful of times. The chain uses TRBV5-1 and TRBJ2-7; TRBD2 matches at 8 bases. The J call may not be correct, given that the DNA end is closer to TRBJ2-5. The CDR3 loop spans 14 amino acids. Germline lookup yields CDR1 SGHRS and CDR2 YFSETQ. CDR3 in amino acids: CASSLGSGVETQYF. The CDR3, as DNA: TGCGCCAGCAGCTTGGGTAGCGGGGTGGAGACCCAGTACTTC.

CDR3 protein: CASSSGPREQFF. The CDR3, as DNA: TGTGCCAGCAGTTCCGGACCTCGGGAGCAGTTCTTC. This chain links TRBV28 with TRBJ2-1; no clear D gene. The CDR3 runs 12 residues. Germline CDR1 is MDHEN and CDR2 is SYDVKM. V lost 4 bases and J 10 bases, leaving 11 bases between the germline ends.

CDR3 coding DNA: TGCAGTGCTAGAAGCGGGAGAGTCAATGAGCAGTTCTTC. This translates into CSARSGRVNEQFF. This sequence joins TRBV20-1 and TRBJ2-1; 8 bases are a match to TRBD2. Germline loops: CDR1 DFQATT, CDR2 SNEGSKA (reference sequence). Germline trimming cut 2 bases from V and 6 bases from J; bases unmatched to any gene: 3. The CDR3 runs 13 residues.